The entry that follows covers one TCR beta chain sequence. Its antigen has not been determined. Qualities for individual bases were not recorded, and no much larger clone is one base off. These data originate in a study of tumor-infiltrating lymphocytes in primary liver carcinoma (TCRdb year 2017). Notes on the research overall: Of the five patients, three men and two women aged 30 to 69 years, four had hepatocellular carcinoma and one had combined HCC and intrahepatic cholangiocarcinoma. The tumors of the five patients were staged as T1-T3 N0M0, with maximum diameters ranging from roughly 4.2 to 11 cm. Samples yielded roughly 3.65 to 7.13 million productive TCRbeta reads; read depth did not differ significantly between tissue types. TCRbeta repertoire sequencing, expression microarrays and whole-exome sequencing were combined in the study across five regions of each liver tumor, with adjacent normal tissue and blood also included. TCRbeta repertoire sequencing covered 35 specimens from 5 patients: about 25 tumor regions, 5 adjacent noncancerous liver tissues and 5 peripheral blood samples. To link TCRbeta repertoire diversity with the local molecular phenotype, the approximately 23 tumor region samples were profiled using Agilent mRNA microarrays. Reproducibility between technical replicate repertoires was high, with correlation coefficients above 0.95 and mean shared-clone rates approximately 0.9.

What the study reported, not specific to this receptor: Only about 8-25% of top clones were present in all five regions of a tumor, suggesting spatial heterogeneity of tumor-infiltrating T cells. The top 250 clones accounted for a significantly greater share of the repertoire in tumors than in blood (p = 0.039). Because sequencing covered only the TCR beta chain and unpaired alpha chains were not captured, true repertoire diversity is likely underestimated. Consistent with antigen-driven expansion, pairs of tumor regions showed higher repertoire overlap (mean roughly 35%) than either tumor-adjacent pairs (approximately 17%) or tumor-blood pairs (approximately 14%). Bulk unsorted samples precluded comparing CD4+ and CD8+ T cell repertoires. The study included only four to six patients, and the authors note findings should be validated in a larger study.

Without any cell sorting, total RNA and DNA were co-extracted from about 20-30 mg of bulk tissue using the AllPrep DNA/RNA mini kit. Between late 2015 and March 2016, 5 or 6 patients in China with histopathologically diagnosed primary liver carcinoma had their tumors surgically resected. At the time of sampling, the patients were treatment-naive and had chronic HBV infection. Five spatially separated regions were sampled per tumor: superior, inferior, left-lateral and right-lateral poles, plus the tumor centre. Histology showed that every tumor sample contained more than 80% viable tumor cells. Each fresh piece of tumor and adjacent tissue was cut in two, with one half stored in RNAlater at -80 degrees C and the other half sent for histology. Ends trimmed: V by 3 bases, J by 6 bases; bases unmatched to a gene: 13. From the cysteine up to the phenylalanine, the CDR3 has a length of 19 residues. Left in the record is the CDR3 DNA by itself, 57 bases read in frame from the first base. Reading the germline V gene (reference sequence) gives CDR1 SGHAT and CDR2 FQDESV.

Using a constant-region primer and ProtoScript II reverse transcriptase, TCRbeta-specific cDNA was reverse-transcribed from 500 to 650 ng total RNA. The TCRbeta libraries were prepared through three rounds of nested multiplex PCR following a slightly modified ARM-PCR procedure. The first two PCR rounds used multiplex TRBV1-TRBV30 forward primers with a Cbeta reverse primer, each for about 9 cycles. Sample barcodes and Illumina adapters were added in a final 25-cycle PCR with Deep VentR polymerase. Before sequencing, amplicons of 200-500 bp were gel-purified using a QIAquick gel extraction kit. An Illumina HiSeq 2500 was used to sequence the TCRbeta amplicons, generating 250-bp paired-end reads. In the authors' own workflow: Quality trimming of reads was performed with Trimmomatic v0.33, and paired reads were merged with FLASH v1.2.11 so that full CDR3 sequences could be recovered. V, D and J germline segments were assigned to the rearranged TCRbeta sequences by MiGEC v1.2.1b. Clonotype statistics and Shannon-Wiener diversity indices were computed with VDJtools v1.0.0. To cut down on sampling bias, every analysis after diversity analysis relied on just the 250 most abundant clonotypes from each sample. The public reads were reprocessed in TCRdb via fastp at Q25 and MiXCR, keeping in-frame beta chains. Every distinct CDR3 protein forms one entry, paired with its most common genes and DNA. TCRdb's processing, not the study's, gives the V and J calls here. For this sample the table gives 150,000 to 200,000 distinct CDR3 sequences, of which 85% were detected only once. 15% to 20% of the sample goes to the ten largest clones.

The sample comprised tumor tissue from primary liver carcinoma. The sequence was obtained from a man between 40 and 49 years old with primary liver carcinoma and hepatitis B virus infection. Rearrangement joined TRBV11-1 to TRBJ2-1, and 14 bases in between align with TRBD2. The CDR3 reads as follows: CASSFPGTSGSPQSNEQFF. The bases are TGTGCCAGCAGCTTTCCCGGGACTAGCGGGAGCCCACAGAGCAATGAGCAGTTCTTC.